This is a list of T cell receptor beta chains from one sample in a study of early T cells in non-severe SARS-CoV-2 infection. Via MiXCR, TCRdb re-called the 5' RACE reads, giving one row per CDR3 protein. The sample lists approximately 15,000 distinct CDR3 sequences; around 6.1% were seen once. The source was whole blood, collected at baseline. The receptors derive from an adult who was a healthcare worker with PCR-confirmed SARS-CoV-2 infection or an uninfected control (not recorded which). CDR3s leave out the opening cysteine and the closing phenylalanine or tryptophan.

>12|TRBJ1-2|TRBV6-1
ASRPTTGNYGYT
>12|TRBJ1-6|TRBV20-1
SASRGAADSPLH
>10|TRBJ2-1|TRBV5-1
ASSLAQDEQF
>11|TRBJ2-7|TRBV20-1
SAPGQGLYEQY
>12|TRBJ2-2|TRBV6-1
ASHSPGRPKELF
>12|TRBJ1-1|TRBV30
AWRKPGQVAEAF
>15|TRBJ1-5|TRBV4-3
ASSQDSGGTGGQPQH
>15|TRBJ2-5|TRBV7-8
ASSTGLAGGEQETQY
>11|TRBJ2-3|TRBV11-2
ASSLDRRGGQY
>17|TRBJ2-3|TRBV4-3
ASSQDLRVSHLFTDTQY
>12|TRBJ2-7|TRBV5-1
ASSPSDRNYEQY
>13|TRBJ2-3|TRBV7-9
ASSQSGGNTDTQY
>11|TRBJ2-7|TRBV12-2
ASRLGRGCEQY
>13|TRBJ1-1|TRBV7-9
ASSPSGQGGTEAF
>9|TRBJ2-7|TRBV2
ASSPSYEQY
>12|TRBJ2-3|TRBV9
ASSAGQAQGTQY
>12|TRBJ2-1|TRBV11-2
ASSQSSSYNEQF
>11|TRBJ2-7|TRBV25-1
ASSEWEPYEQY
>14|TRBJ1-1|TRBV7-2
ASRRETGGAGTEAF
>11|TRBJ2-1|TRBV5-6
ASSLIPGGEQF